This T cell receptor (beta chain) was profiled in a study of blood T cells in healthy people across ages. Researchers isolated at least 7 million PBMCs per sample. The CDR3 spans 14 residues. With V trimmed by 0 bases and J by 11 bases, 10 bases remained unmatched. The V gene's germline CDR1 is SGHKS and CDR2 YYEKEE (reference sequence). The use of a sample-barcoded 5' primer and a J-beta primer mix characterized a second PCR of roughly 6 to 12 cycles. Each CDR3 protein gets one entry after TCRdb re-called the 5' RACE reads with MiXCR. The top ten clones hold roughly 10% of a sample with more than 750,000 distinct CDR3 sequences, 25% to 35% of them seen once. These data are also associated with another study on T cells of mothers and their children.

This receptor was obtained from a woman aged 40 to 55 in good health. The chain employs TRBV5-5 and TRBJ2-5; TRBD2 matches 7 bases. The source material was blood. The CDR3 nucleotides read TGTGCCAGCAGCTTGGAAGTAGGCGGGGGTCGGCAGTACTTC. It encodes CASSLEVGGGRQYF.